The clone carrying this TCR beta chain was picked up one time. Its specificity is unknown. The sample comes from a study of shared clonotypes between healthy human individuals. Study observations and caveats: It was observed that approximately 5% of naive CD4 clonotypes were shared across a few donors.

CD45RO-negative CD8 cells positively selected for CCR7 made up the naive population, which excluded terminally differentiated effector memory CD45RA+ cells. With 7 bases clipped from V and 1 base from J, the junction kept 3 bases outside the gene matches. The germline V gene has CDR1 MDHEN and CDR2 SYDVKM. This CDR3 comprises 13 residues. It was roughly 210 ng DNA, tens of thousands of T cell genomes, that sorted-subset replicate PCRs used. Original processing methods: ImmunoSEQ only sent back junction sequences with no quality scores, so filtering was done differently. Libraries were prepared by immunoSEQ multiplex PCR; TCRdb keeps only in-frame clonotypes and omits some of them. The V and J calls and clone size come from that table; D and trimming were worked out from the DNA. The sample shows roughly 850,000 clones, around 96% of them seen only once.

This receptor was taken from a young man in good health. This rearrangement joins TRBV28 to TRBJ2-7; 8 positions match TRBD2. The sample consisted of naive CD8+ T cells sorted from blood. The CDR3, as DNA: TGTGCCAGCAATGAGCGGGAGTCCTACGAGCAGTACTTC. Encoded protein: CASNERESYEQYF.